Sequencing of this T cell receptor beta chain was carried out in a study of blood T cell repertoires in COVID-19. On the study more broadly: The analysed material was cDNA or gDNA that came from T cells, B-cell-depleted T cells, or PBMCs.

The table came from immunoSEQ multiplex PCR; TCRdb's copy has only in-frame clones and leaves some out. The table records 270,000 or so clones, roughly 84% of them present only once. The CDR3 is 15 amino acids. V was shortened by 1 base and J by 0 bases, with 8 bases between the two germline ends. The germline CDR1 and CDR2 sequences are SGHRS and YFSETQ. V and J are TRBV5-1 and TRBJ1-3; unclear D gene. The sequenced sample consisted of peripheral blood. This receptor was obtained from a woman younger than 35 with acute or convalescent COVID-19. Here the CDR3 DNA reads TGCGCCAGCAGCTTGTACGGGGACTCTGGAAACACCATATATTTT. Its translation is CASSLYGDSGNTIYF. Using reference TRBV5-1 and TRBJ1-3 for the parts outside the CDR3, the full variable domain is KAGVTQTPRYLIKTRGQQVTLSCSPISGHRSVSWYQQTPGQGLQFLFEYFSETQRNKGNFPGRFSGRQFSNSRSEMNVSTLELGDSALYLCASSLYGDSGNTIYFGEGSWLTVV.